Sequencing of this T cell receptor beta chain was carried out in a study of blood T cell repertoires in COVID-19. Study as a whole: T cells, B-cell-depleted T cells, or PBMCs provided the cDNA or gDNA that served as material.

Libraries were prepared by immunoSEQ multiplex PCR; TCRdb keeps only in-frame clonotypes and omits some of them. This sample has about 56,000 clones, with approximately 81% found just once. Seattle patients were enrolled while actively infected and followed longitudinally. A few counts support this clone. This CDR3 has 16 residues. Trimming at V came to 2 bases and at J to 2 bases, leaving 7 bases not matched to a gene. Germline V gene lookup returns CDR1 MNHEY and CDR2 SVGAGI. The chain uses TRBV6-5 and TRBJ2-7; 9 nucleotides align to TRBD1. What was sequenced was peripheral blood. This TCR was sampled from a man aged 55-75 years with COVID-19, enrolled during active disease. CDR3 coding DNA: TGTGCCAGCAGTTACGGATCCGGGACAGGGACCTACGAGCAGTACTTC. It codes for CASSYGSGTGTYEQYF.